What follows describes a single TCR beta chain. In its sample, this clonotype was seen many times. What this receptor recognizes is not known. Base qualities are missing; no much larger clone stands one base away. The receptor library was made with RT-PCR. TCRdb records Illumina HiSeq 2500 as the sequencer. TCRdb took the public reads, trimmed them with fastp at Q25, ran MiXCR for clone calling and kept in-frame beta chains. Every entry covers one CDR3 protein and lists the most common genes and DNA from its rows. The sample includes about 520,000 distinct CDR3 sequences, with over 9.5% observed a single time. The ten largest make up 10% to 15% of the sample. Reading the label with the study, this specimen's time point is: approximately 40 days after influenza vaccine administration. The data originate from a study of response to subunit inactivated influenza vaccine (dated by TCRdb to 2016 to 2018). About the full investigation: Deep quantitative profiling of the T cell receptor repertoire was used in the study to follow responses to a trivalent subunit inactivated influenza vaccine.

Trimming removed 0 bases from V and 6 bases from J, leaving 5 bases between the germline ends. The germline V gene encodes CDR1 LNHNV and CDR2 YYDKDF (reference sequence). The CDR3 has 12 amino acids, counting the end cysteine and phenylalanine. The CDR3 DNA has 36 bases and is translated from base 1. On the study overall, not on this receptor specifically: According to the authors, only a limited number of new T cells may be recruited by each seasonal influenza vaccination.

The sample consisted of PBMCs from blood, taken roughly 47 days after vaccination. The receptor was isolated from a man in his fifties or sixties who received an inactivated influenza vaccine. Donor details come from another sample of the same person, matched by shared clones. Here the chain combines TRBV15 and TRBJ1-1, with no confident D gene call. The CDR3 reads as follows: CATSRDLAEAFF. The DNA reads as follows: TGTGCCACCAGCAGAGATCTCGCTGAAGCTTTCTTT.